This T cell receptor (beta chain) was sequenced for a study of early T cells in non-severe SARS-CoV-2 infection. The overall study: The chains were unpaired, and the sequenced material was bulk RNA from unsorted whole blood.

The sample holds a few counts of this clonotype. Its antigen remains unidentified. Trimming stripped 1 base from V and 7 bases from J, with 4 bases between. The CDR3 is 11 amino acids. Germline CDR1 reads SEHNR; CDR2 reads FQNEAQ (reference sequence). The protocol attached unique molecular identifiers to individual cDNA molecules. TCRdb passed the 5' RACE reads through MiXCR, listing each CDR3 protein once. The data contain some 70,000 distinct CDR3 sequences, more than 10% of them seen just once; the ten biggest clones take up approximately 4%. Whole-study results and caveats: Anti-spike CD8 responses were favored in VDJdb matching, and private and CD4 specificities were missed.

The TCR sequence derives from an adult who was a healthcare worker with PCR-confirmed SARS-CoV-2 infection or an uninfected control (not recorded which). Sequenced input: whole blood. The genes are TRBV7-9 and TRBJ1-2; D unclear. CDR3 bases: TGTGCCAGCAGCTTAGATCGTGGCTACACCTTC. Its translation is CASSLDRGYTF.